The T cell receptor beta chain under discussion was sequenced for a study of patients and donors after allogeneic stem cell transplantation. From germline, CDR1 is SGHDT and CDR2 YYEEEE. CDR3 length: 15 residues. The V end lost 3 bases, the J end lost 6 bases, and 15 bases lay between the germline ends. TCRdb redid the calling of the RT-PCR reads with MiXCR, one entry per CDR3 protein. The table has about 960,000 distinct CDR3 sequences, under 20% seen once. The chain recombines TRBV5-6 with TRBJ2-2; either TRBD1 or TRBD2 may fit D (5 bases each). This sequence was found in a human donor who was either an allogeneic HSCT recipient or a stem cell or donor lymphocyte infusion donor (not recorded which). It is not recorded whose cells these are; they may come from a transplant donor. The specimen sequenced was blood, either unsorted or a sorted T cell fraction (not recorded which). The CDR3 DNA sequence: TGTGCCAGCAGCTGGGTTGGGGGTAAACCCGGGGAGCTGTTTTTT. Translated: CASSWVGGKPGELFF. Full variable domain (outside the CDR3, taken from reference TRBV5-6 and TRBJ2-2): DAGVTQSPTHLIKTRGQQVTLRCSPKSGHDTVSWYQQALGQGPQFIFQYYEEEERQRGNFPDRFSGHQFPNYSSELNVNALLLGDSALYLCASSWVGGKPGELFFGEGSRLTVL.